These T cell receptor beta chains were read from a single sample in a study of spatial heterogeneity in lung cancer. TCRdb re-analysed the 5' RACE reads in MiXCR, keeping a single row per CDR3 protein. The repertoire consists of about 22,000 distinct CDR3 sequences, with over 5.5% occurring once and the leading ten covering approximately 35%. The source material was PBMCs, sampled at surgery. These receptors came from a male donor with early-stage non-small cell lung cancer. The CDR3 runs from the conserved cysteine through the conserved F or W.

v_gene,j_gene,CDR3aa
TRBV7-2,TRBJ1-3,CASSQTGNTIYF
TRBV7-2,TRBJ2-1,CASSIRGGRDNEQFF
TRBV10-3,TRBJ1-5,CAISERADPNQPQHF
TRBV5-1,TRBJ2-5,CASSRPGNHQETQYF
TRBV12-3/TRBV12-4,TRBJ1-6,CASSWGAESPLHF
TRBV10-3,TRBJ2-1,CAISGGLADNEQFF
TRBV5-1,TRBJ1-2,CASSKQPDYGYTF
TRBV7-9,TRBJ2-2,CASRHDRGESKTGELFF
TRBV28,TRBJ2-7,CASSTSGGPTYEQYF
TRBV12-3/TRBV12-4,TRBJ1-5,CASSPTGRGQPQHF
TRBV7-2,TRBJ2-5,CASSLMTSQKTQYF
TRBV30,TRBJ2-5,CAWSLSGTQETQYF
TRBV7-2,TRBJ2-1,CASSSHPGGGQFF
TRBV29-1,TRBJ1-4,CSIRVTNEKLFF
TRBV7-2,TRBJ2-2,CASSFRDHREELFF
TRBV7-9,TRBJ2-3,CASSRGTQYF
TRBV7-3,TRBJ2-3,CASSSGNTQYF
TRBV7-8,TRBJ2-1,CASSLGSRGAPTYNEQFF
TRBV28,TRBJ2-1,CASSPAEDNEQFF
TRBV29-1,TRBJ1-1,CSVEVGIVGGSGTEAFF
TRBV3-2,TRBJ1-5,CASSQEPRLPQHF
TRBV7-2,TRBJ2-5,CASSLTSGPQETQYF
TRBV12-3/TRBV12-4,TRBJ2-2,CASSLLAVRDTGELFF
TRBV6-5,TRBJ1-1,CASSYSKNTEAFF
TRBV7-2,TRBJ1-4,CASSLQSRRGGEKLFF
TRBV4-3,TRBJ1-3,CASSQGGGGSGNTIYF
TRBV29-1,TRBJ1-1,CSVEDLAGPEEAFF
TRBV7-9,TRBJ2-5,CASTRGRDRPNQETQYF
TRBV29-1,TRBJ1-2,CSVEDLARGHYGYTF
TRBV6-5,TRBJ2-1,CARGGTRDSLRVGDEQFF
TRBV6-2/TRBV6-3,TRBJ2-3,CASSTNRLGDTQYF
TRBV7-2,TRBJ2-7,CASSLATGNYEQYF
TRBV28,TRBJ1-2,CASTYRGTDGYTF
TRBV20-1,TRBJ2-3,CSAGASGTDTQYF
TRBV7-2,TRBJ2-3,CASSFDSTDTQYF
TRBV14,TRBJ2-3,CASSQLAGGTDTQYF
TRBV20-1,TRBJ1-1,CSARDQGVREAFF
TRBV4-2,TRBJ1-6,CASRQLTGAINSPLHF
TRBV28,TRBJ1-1,CASSFYGSGTEAFF
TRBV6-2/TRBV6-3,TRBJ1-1,CASSTLTRGVNTEAFF
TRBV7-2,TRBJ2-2,CASSRTSGGATGIRELFF
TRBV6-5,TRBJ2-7,CASSSGTSGGVQYF
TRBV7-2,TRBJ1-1,CASSPNQALNTEAFF
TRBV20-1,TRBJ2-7,CSATLAGPSYEQYF
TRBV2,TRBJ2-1,CASSQVAGLNEQFF
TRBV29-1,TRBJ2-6,CSVLDRETEGANVLTF
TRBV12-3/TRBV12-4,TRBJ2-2,CASRDGGGASTGELFF
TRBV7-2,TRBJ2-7,CASTTSYEQYF
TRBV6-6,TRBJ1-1,CASSYARGGTEAFF
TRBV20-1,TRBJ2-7,CSAQMRTRYTYEQYF
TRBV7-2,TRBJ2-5,CASRGGPGETQYF
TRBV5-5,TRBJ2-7,CASSLAQGEQYF
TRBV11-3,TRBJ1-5,CAIDQPQHF
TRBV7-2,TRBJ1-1,CASRADANTEAFF
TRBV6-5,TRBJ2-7,CASRAAGTGGNEQYF
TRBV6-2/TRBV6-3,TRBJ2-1,CASNEREVSLEQFF
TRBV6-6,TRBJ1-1,CASSSLGGAPNTEAFF
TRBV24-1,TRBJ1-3,CATSDPPGTLDGNTIYF
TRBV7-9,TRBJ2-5,CASSLGDRRQETQYF
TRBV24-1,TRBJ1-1,CATSERQGRAFF